This T cell receptor (beta chain) was profiled in a study of shared clonotypes between healthy human individuals (dated by TCRdb to about 2020). General notes on the study: Two women and three men aged 18 to 49 years were included in the cohort. Per donor, leukapheresis produced somewhere between about 0.85 and 9.5 billion PBMCs. Libraries were prepared and TCR repertoires were sequenced by different laboratories using diverse techniques, in order to increase sequencing depth and limit assay-specific biases. Blood TCR repertoires of about 5 healthy adults were deeply sequenced to estimate repertoire size and the extent of clonotype sharing between individuals. The paper's findings and limits, for the study overall: Only blood was sampled, and tissue TCR repertoires likely differ from those in blood. Because the study included a small number of donors, the genetic and exposure-history diversity represented was limited. Based on pairwise subsampling, the degree of clonotype sharing among donors was expected to be affected by sequencing depth.

The donors were healthy, HIV-negative adults with no recently reported acute infections or vaccinations. All donors were Caucasian adults living in Nashville, Tennessee, USA. For unsorted samples, about 87 million PBMCs were counted, and genomic DNA was extracted using the QIAamp DNA Blood Mini kit. After blood collection by leukapheresis, PBMCs were isolated using Ficoll-Histopaque density gradient centrifugation and then cryopreserved in the vapor phase of liquid nitrogen. Using the deep immunoSEQ assay, TCR CDR3 regions were amplified from genomic DNA by multiplex PCR. Genomic DNA extracted from each cell subset was distributed evenly over all wells of several immunoSEQ 96-well plates, and each plate served as one replicate. For unsorted PBMC, 250 to 350 ng of genomic DNA, equivalent to around 33,000 T cell genomes, went into each replicate PCR. Genomic DNA from unsorted PBMC was sequenced over ten immunoSEQ deep assay plates. Purified libraries were measured with a Qubit 3.0 fluorometer, size-checked on a Bioanalyzer 2100, and measured again with the KAPA Library Quantification kit. Every immunoSEQ 96-well plate was sequenced on a dedicated single-read 150-cycle Illumina NextSeq 550 flow cell. From the authors' description of their analysis: Because only junctional sequences without quality scores were contained in the immunoSEQ output, filtering matching that applied to full-length reads could not be performed. Sequences were annotated with PyIR, a Python wrapper for IgBLAST v1.9, and V/J genes and CDR3 were assigned using IMGT germline references. Reads were filtered out if the reads had weak V/J assignments (E-value above 1e-6), no CDR3, stop codons, out-of-frame junctions, or ambiguous translated residues. V3J clonotypes were defined as sequences sharing an identical inferred V gene, J gene, and CDR3 amino acid sequence. The percentage overlap between two repertoires was calculated by dividing the number of shared unique clonotypes by the size of the smaller repertoire. Repertoire richness was assessed with RTK rarefaction, the Chao1 estimator, and Recon v2.1 estimates of unobserved clonotypes. The clones in this table, taken by TCRdb from immuneACCESS, are in-frame only. Not every clone is retained; where verified, under half of the shortfall comes from an unresolved V gene, and the cause of the rest is unknown. V, J and clone size reflect that table, while D and trimming were determined from the DNA. The sample includes 450,000 to 500,000 clones, with roughly 80% observed a single time. Of the sample, over 9.5% is held by the ten largest clones.

Sequences SQVTM (CDR1) and ANQGSEA (CDR2) are obtained from the germline V gene. V is cut back by 0 bases and J by 7 bases, with 4 bases in the junction unmatched. Taken from cysteine to phenylalanine, the CDR3 has 15 residues. This entry keeps only the CDR3 DNA: 45 bases, framed from base 1. Notes on this clone: The antigen this receptor binds is unknown. Base-call qualities are not available, and no considerably larger clone is one nucleotide away.

The chain is encoded by TRBV29-1 joined to TRBJ2-2; TRBD2 matches 11 bases in the middle. Sequenced material: PBMCs. This TCR was sampled from a woman aged 40 to 50 in good health. Some clones in this sample may be carry-over from other donors' samples. The CDR3 protein sequence reads: CSVEETSGSGGELFF. The sequenced DNA is TGCAGCGTTGAAGAAACTAGCGGGAGCGGCGGGGAGCTGTTTTTT.